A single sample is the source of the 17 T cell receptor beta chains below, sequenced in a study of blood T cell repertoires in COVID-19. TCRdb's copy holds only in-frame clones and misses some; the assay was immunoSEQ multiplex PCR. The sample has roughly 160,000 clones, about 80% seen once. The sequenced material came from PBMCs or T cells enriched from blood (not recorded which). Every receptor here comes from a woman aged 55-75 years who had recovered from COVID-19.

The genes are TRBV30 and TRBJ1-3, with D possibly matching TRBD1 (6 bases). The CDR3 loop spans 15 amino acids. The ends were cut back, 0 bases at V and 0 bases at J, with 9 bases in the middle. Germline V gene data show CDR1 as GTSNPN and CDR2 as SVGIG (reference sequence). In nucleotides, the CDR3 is TGTGCCTGGAGTGTAGACAGGTTCTCTGGAAACACCATATATTTT. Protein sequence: CAWSVDRFSGNTIYF.

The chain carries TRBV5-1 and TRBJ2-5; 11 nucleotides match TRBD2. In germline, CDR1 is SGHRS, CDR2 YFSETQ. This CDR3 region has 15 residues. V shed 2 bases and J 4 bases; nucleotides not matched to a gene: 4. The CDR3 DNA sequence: TGCGCCAGCAGCTTATTAGCGGGGGGGCGAGAGACCCAGTACTTC. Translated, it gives CASSLLAGGRETQYF.

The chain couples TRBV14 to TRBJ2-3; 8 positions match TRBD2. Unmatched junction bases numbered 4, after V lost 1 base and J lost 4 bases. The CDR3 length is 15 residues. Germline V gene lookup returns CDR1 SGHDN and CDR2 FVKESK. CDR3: CASSQVGGVSDTQYF. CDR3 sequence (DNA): TGTGCCAGCAGCCAAGTCGGGGGGGTATCAGATACGCAGTATTTT.

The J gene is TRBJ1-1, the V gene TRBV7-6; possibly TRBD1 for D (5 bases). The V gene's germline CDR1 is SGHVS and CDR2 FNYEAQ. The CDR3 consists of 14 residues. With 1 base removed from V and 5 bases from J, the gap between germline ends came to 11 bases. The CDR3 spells CASSLEQGTTEAFF. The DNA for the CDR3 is TGTGCCAGCAGCTTAGAGCAGGGAACGACTGAAGCTTTCTTT.

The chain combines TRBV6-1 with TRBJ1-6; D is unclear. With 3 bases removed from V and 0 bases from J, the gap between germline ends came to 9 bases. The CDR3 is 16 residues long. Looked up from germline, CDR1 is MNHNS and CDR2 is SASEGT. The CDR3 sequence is CASSDTASSYNSPLHF. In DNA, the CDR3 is TGTGCCAGCAGTGACACGGCTAGCTCCTATAATTCACCCCTCCACTTT.

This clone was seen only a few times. The CDR3 DNA is TGTGCTAGTGGTTTGAGCCAGGTTCACACTGAAGCTTTCTTT. Its protein is CASGLSQVHTEAFF. V usage is TRBV12-5 and J usage is TRBJ1-1; D remains unclear. The ends were cut back, 2 bases at V and 3 bases at J, with 10 bases in the middle. CDR3 size: 14 residues. From germline, CDR1 is LGHNT and CDR2 FRNRAP.

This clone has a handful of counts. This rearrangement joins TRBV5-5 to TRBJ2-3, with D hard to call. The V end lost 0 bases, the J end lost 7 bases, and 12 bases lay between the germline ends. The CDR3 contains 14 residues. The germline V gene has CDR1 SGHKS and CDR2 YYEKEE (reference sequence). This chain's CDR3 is CASSLEAVGNTQYF. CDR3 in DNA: TGTGCCAGCAGCTTGGAGGCGGTCGGTAATACGCAGTATTTT.

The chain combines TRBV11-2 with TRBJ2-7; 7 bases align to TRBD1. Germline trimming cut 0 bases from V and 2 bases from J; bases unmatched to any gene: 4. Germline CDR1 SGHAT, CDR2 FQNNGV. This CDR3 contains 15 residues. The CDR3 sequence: CASSLEVQGAYEQYF. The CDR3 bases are TGTGCCAGCAGCTTAGAAGTCCAGGGGGCCTACGAGCAGTACTTC.

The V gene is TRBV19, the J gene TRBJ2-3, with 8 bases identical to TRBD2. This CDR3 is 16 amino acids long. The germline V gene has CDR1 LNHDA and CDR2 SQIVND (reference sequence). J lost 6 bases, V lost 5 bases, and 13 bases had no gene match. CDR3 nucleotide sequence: TGTGCCAGTAGTTCCCGTAAGGGCGGGGGGTCCGATACGCAGTATTTT. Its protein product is CASSSRKGGGSDTQYF. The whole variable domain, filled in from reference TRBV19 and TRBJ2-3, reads DGGITQSPKYLFRKEGQNVTLSCEQNLNHDAMYWYRQDPGQGLRLIYYSQIVNDFQKGDIAEGYSVSREKKESFPLTVTSAQKNPTAFYLCASSSRKGGGSDTQYFGPGTRLTVL.

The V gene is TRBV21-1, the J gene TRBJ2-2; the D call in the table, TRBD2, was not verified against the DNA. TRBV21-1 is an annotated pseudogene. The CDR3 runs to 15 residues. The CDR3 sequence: CASSPRRTDTGELFF. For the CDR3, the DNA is TGTGCCAGCAGCCCCAGGAGGACGGACACCGGGGAGCTGTTTTTT.

The CDR3 here is CASSRDNTPGYGYTF. The CDR3 DNA reads TGTGCCAGTAGTAGGGACAACACCCCAGGGTATGGCTACACCTTC. The genes are TRBV19 and TRBJ1-2; perhaps TRBD1 as D (6 bases). The V end was cut by 4 bases, the J end by 5 bases, with 17 bases between. CDR3 length: 15 amino acids. Germline V gene lookup returns CDR1 LNHDA and CDR2 SQIVND (reference sequence).

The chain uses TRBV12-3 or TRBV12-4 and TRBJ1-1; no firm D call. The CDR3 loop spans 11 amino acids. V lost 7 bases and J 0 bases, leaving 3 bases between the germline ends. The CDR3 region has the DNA TGTGCCAGCACCTTGAACACTGAAGCTTTCTTT. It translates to CASTLNTEAFF.

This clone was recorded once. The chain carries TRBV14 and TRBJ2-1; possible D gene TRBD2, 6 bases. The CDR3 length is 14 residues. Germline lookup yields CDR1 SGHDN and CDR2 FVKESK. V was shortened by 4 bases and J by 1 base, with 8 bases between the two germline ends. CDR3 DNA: TGTGCCAGCAGCCGCGGGACTTCCTACAATGAGCAGTTCTTC. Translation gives CASSRGTSYNEQFF.

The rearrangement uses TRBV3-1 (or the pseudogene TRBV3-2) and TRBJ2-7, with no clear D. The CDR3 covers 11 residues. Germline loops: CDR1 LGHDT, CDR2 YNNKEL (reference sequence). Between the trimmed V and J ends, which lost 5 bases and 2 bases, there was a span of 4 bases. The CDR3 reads CASSVTYEQYF. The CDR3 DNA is TGTGCCAGCAGCGTAACCTACGAGCAGTACTTC.

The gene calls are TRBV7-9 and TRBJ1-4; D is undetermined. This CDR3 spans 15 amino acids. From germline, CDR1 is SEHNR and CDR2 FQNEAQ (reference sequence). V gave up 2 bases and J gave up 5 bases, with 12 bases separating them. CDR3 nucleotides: TGTGCCAGCAGCTTAATGTGGAGTGGGAATGAAAAACTGTTTTTT. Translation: CASSLMWSGNEKLFF.

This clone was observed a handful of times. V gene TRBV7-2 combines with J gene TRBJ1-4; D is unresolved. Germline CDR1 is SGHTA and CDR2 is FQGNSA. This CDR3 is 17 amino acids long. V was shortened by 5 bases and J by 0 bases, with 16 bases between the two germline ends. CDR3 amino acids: CASSQTTSLATNEKLFF. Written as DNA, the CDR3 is TGTGCCAGCAGCCAAACCACCTCACTAGCAACTAATGAAAAACTGTTTTTT.

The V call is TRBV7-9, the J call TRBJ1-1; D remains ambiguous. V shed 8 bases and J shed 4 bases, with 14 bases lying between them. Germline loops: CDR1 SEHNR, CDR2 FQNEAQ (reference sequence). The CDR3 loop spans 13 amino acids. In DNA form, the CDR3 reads TGTGCCAGCCAGGATGTTCTGGGCACTGAAGCTTTCTTT. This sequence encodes CASQDVLGTEAFF.